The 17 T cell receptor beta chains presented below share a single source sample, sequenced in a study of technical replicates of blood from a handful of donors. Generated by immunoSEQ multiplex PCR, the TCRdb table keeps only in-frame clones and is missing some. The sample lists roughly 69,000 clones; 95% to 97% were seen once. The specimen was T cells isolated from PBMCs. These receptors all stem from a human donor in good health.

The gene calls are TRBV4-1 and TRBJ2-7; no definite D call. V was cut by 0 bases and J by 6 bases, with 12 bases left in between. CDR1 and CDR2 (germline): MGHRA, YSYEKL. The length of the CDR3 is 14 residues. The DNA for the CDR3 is TGCGCCAGCAGCCAAGAATCGGTCCGAGCCGAGCAGTACTTC. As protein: CASSQESVRAEQYF.

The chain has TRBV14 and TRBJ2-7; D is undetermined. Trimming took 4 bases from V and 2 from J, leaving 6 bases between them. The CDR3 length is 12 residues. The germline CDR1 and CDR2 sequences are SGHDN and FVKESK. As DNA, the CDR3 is TGTGCCAGCAGCCCGTCCCCCTACGAGCAGTACTTC. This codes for CASSPSPYEQYF.

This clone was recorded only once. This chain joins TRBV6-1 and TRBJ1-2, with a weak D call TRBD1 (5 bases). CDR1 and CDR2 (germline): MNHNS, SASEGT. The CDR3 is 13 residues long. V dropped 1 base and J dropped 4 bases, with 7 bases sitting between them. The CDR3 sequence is CASSEGRGYGYTF. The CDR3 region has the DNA TGTGCCAGCAGTGAAGGGAGGGGCTATGGCTACACCTTC.

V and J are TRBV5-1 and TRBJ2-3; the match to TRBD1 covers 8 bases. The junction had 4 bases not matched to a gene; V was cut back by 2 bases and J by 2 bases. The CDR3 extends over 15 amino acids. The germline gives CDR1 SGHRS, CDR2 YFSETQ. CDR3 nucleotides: TGCGCCAGCAGCTTAGGACAGGGAACCACAGATACGCAGTATTTT. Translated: CASSLGQGTTDTQYF.

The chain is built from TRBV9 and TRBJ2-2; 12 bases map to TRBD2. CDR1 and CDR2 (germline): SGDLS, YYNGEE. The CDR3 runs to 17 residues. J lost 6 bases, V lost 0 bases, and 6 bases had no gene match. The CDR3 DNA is TGTGCCAGCAGCGTAGGGACTAGCGGGACTTTGTCCGGGGAGCTGTTTTTT. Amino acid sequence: CASSVGTSGTLSGELFF.

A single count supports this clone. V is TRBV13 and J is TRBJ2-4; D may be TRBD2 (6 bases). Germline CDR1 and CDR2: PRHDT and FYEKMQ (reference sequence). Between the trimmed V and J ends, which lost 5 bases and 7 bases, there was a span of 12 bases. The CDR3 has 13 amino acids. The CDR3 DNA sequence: TGTGCCAGCAGCCAGGCGGGGTATAACATTCAGTACTTC. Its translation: CASSQAGYNIQYF.

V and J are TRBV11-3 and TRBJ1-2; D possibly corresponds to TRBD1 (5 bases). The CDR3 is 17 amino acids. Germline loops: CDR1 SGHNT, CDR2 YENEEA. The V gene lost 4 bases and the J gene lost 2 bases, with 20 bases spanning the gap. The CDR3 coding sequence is TGTGCCAGCAGCTCAGGACCAGGGATGGTTACGAACTATGGCTACACCTTC. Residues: CASSSGPGMVTNYGYTF. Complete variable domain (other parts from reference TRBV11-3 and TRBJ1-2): EAGVVQSPRYKIIEKKQPVAFWCNPISGHNTLYWYLQNLGQGPELLIRYENEEAVDDSQLPKDRFSAERLKGVDSTLKIQPAELGDSAVYLCASSSGPGMVTNYGYTFGSGTRLTVV.

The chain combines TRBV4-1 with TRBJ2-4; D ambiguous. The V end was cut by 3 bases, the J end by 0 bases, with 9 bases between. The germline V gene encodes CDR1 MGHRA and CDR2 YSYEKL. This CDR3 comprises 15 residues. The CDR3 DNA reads TGCGCCAGCAGCCACTTACAATTAGCCAAAAACATTCAGTACTTC. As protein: CASSHLQLAKNIQYF.

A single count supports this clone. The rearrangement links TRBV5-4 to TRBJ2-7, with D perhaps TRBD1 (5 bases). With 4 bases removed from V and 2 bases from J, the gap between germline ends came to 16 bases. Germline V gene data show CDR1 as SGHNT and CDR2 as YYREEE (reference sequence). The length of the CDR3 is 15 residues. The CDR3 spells CASSGVQGYPYEQYF. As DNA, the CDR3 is TGTGCCAGCAGCGGCGTGCAGGGTTACCCCTACGAGCAGTACTTC.

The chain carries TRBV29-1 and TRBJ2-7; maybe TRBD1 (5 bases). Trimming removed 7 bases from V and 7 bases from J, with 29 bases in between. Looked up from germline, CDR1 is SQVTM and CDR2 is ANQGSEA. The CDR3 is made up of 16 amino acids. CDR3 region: CSAATGAPSLKVEQYF. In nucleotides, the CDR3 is TGCAGCGCCGCTACAGGTGCCCCCTCGCTTAAGGTTGAGCAGTACTTC.

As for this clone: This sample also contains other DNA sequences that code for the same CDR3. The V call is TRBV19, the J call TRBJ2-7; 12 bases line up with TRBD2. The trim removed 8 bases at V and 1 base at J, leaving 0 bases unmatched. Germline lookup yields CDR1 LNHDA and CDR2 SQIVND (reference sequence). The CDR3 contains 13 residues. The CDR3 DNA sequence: TGTGCCAGTGGGACTAGCGGGTCCTACGAGCAGTACTTC. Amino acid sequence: CASGTSGSYEQYF.

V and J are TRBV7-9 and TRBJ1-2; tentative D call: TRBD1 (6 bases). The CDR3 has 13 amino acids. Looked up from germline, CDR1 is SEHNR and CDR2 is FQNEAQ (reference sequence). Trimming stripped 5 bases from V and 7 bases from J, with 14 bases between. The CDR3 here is CASSLGTMSGYTF. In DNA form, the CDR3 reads TGTGCCAGCAGCCTCGGGACAATGAGTGGCTACACCTTC.

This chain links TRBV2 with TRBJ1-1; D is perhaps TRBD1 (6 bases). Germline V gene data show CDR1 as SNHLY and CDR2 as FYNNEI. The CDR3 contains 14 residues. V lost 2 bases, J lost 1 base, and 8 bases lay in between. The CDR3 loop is CASSEWGQNTEAFF. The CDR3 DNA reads TGTGCCAGCAGTGAATGGGGGCAGAACACTGAAGCTTTCTTT.

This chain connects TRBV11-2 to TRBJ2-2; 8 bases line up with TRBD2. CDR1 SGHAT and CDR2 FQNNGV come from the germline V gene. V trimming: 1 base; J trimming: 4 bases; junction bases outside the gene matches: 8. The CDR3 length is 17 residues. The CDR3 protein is CASSLVLAEGSTGELFF. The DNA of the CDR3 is TGTGCCAGCAGCTTAGTACTAGCGGAAGGGAGCACCGGGGAGCTGTTTTTT. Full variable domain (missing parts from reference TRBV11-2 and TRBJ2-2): EAGVAQSPRYKIIEKRQSVAFWCNPISGHATLYWYQQILGQGPKLLIQFQNNGVVDDSQLPKDRFSAERLKGVDSTLKIQPAKLEDSAVYLCASSLVLAEGSTGELFFGEGSRLTVL.

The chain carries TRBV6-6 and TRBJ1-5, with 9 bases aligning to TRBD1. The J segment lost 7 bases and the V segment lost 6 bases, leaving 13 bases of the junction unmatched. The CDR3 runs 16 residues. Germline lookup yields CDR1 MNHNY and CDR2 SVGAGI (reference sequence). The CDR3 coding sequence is TGTGCCAGCAGCAATACCGGACAGGGGAAGCGGCAGCCCCAGCATTTT. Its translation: CASSNTGQGKRQPQHF.

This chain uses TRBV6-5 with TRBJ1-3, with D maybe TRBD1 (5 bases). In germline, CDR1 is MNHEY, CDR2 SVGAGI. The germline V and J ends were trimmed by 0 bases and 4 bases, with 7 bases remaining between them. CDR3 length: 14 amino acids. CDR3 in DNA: TGTGCCAGCAGTTACTCCAGGGCCGGAAACACCATATATTTT. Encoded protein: CASSYSRAGNTIYF.

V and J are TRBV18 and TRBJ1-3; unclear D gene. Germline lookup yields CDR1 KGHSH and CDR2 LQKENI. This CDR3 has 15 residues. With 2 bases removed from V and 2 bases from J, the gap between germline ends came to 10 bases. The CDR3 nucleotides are TGTGCCAGCTCACCATCCCTAGAACCTGGAAACACCATATATTTT. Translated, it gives CASSPSLEPGNTIYF. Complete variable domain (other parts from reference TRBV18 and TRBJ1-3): NAGVMQNPRHLVRRRGQEARLRCSPMKGHSHVYWYRQLPEEGLKFMVYLQKENIIDESGMPKERFSAEFPKEGPSILRIQQVVRGDSAAYFCASSPSLEPGNTIYFGEGSWLTVV.